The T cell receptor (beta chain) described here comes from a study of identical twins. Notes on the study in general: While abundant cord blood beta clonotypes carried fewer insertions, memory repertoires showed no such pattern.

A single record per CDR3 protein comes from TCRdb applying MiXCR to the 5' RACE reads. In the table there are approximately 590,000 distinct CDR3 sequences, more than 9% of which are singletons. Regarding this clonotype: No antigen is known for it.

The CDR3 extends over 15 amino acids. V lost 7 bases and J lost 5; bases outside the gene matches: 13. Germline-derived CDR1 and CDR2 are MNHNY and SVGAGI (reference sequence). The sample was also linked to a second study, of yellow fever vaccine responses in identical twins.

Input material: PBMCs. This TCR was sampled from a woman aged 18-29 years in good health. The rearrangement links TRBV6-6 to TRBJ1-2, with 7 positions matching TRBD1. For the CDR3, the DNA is TGTGCCAGCACCTACCCCAGGGGGAATTTGTATGGCTACACCTTC. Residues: CASTYPRGNLYGYTF.